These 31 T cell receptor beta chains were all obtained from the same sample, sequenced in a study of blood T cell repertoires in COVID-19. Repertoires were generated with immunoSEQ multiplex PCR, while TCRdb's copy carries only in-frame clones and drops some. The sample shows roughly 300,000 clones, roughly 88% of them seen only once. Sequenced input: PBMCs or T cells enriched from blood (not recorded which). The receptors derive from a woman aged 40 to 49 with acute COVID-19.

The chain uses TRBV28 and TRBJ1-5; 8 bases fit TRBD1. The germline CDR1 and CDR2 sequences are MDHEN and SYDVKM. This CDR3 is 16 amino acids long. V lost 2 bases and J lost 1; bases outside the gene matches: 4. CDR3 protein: CASSLATGGSNQPQHF. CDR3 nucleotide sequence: TGTGCCAGCAGTTTAGCAACAGGGGGAAGCAATCAGCCCCAGCATTTT.

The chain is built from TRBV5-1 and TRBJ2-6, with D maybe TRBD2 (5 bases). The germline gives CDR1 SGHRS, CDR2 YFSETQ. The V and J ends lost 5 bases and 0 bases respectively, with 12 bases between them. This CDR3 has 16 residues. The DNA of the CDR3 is TGCGCCAGCAGAAAGGAGGTTATCTCTGGGGCCAACGTCCTGACTTTC. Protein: CASRKEVISGANVLTF.

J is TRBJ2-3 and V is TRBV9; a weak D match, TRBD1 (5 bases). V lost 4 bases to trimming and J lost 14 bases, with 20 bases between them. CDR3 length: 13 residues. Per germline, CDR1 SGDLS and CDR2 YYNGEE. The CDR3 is CASSPTGDGLLYF. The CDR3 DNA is TGTGCCAGCAGCCCAACAGGAGACGGGCTTCTGTATTTT. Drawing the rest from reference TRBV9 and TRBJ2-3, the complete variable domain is DSGVTQTPKHLITATGQRVTLRCSPRSGDLSVYWYQQSLDQGLQFLIQYYNGEERAKGNILERFSAQQFPDLHSELNLSSLELGDSALYFCASSPTGDGLLYFGPGTRLTVL.

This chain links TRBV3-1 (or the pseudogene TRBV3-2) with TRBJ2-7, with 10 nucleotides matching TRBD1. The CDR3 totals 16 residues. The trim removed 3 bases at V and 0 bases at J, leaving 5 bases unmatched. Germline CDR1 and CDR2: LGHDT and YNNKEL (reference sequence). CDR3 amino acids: CASSHAGQGISYEQYF. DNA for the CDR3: TGTGCCAGCAGCCATGCGGGACAGGGGATCTCCTACGAGCAGTACTTC.

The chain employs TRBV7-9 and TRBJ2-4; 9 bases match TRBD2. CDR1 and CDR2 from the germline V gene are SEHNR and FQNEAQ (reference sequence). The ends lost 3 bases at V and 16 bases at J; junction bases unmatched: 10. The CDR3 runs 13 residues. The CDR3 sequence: CASSFTASGIVYF. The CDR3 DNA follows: TGTGCCAGCAGCTTCACGGCTAGCGGGATTGTCTACTTC.

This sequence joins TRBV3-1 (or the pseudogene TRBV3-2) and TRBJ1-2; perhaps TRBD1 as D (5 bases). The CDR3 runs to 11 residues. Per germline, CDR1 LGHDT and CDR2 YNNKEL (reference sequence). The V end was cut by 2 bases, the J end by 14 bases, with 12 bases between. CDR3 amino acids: CASSQRGSKTF. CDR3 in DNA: TGTGCCAGCAGCCAAAGGGGATCGAAAACCTTC.

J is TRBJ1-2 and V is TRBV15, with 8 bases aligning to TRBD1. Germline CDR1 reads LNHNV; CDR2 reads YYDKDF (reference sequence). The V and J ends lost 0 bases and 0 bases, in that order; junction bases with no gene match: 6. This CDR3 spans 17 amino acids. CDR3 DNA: TGTGCCACCAGCAGAGACAGGGGGCTTAACTCTAACTATGGCTACACCTTC. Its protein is CATSRDRGLNSNYGYTF.

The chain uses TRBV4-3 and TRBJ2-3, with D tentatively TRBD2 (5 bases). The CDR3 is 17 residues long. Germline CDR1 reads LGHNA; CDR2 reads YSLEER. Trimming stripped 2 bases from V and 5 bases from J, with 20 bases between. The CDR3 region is CASSQRHVGVAVDTQYF. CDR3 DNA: TGCGCCAGCAGCCAAAGGCACGTGGGAGTAGCAGTAGATACGCAGTATTTT.

The CDR3 here is CAWMGQGVGKLFF. In DNA form, the CDR3 reads TGTGCCTGGATGGGACAGGGGGTCGGAAAACTGTTTTTT. The V and J genes are TRBV30 and TRBJ1-4, with TRBD1 matching 11 bases. CDR1 and CDR2 from the germline V gene are GTSNPN and SVGIG (reference sequence). The CDR3 is made up of 13 amino acids. Trimming removed 4 bases from V and 10 bases from J; junction bases left unmatched: 5.

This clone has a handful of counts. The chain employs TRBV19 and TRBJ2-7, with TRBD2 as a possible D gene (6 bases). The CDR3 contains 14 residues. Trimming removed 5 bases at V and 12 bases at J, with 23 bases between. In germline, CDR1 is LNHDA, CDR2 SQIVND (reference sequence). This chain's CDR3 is CASSVNRDSLSRYF. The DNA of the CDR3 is TGTGCCAGTAGTGTCAACCGGGACTCCCTCAGTCGGTACTTC. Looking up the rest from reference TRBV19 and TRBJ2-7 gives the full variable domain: DGGITQSPKYLFRKEGQNVTLSCEQNLNHDAMYWYRQDPGQGLRLIYYSQIVNDFQKGDIAEGYSVSREKKESFPLTVTSAQKNPTAFYLCASSVNRDSLSRYFGPGTRLTVT.

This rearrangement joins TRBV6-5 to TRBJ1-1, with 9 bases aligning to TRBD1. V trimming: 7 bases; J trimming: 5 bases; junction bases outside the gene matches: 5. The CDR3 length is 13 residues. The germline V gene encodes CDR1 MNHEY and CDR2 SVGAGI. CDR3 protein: CASMGQGRTEAFF. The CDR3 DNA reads TGTGCCAGCATGGGACAGGGAAGGACTGAAGCTTTCTTT.

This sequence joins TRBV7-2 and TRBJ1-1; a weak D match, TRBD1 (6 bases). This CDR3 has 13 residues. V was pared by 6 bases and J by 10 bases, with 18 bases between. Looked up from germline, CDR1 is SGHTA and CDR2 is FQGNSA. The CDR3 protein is CASSLQGYVPAFF. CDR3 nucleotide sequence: TGTGCCAGCAGTCTACAGGGCTATGTACCAGCTTTCTTT.

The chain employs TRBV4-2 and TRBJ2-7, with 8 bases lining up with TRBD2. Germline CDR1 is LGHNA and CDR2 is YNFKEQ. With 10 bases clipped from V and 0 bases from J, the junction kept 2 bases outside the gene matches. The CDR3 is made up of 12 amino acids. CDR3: CATREGSYEQYF. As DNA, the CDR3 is TGTGCCACCCGGGAGGGCTCCTACGAGCAGTACTTC.

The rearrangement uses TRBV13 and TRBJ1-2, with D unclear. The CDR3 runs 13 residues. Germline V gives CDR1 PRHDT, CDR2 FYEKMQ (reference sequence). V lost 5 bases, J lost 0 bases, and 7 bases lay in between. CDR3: CASSLGTNYGYTF. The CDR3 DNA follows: TGTGCCAGCAGCCTCGGGACTAACTATGGCTACACCTTC.

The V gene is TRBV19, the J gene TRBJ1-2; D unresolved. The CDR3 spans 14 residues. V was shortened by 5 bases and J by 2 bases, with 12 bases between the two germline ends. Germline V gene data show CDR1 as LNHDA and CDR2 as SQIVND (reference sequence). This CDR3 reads CASSYPGTNYGYTF. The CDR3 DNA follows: TGTGCCAGTAGTTACCCAGGAACCAACTATGGCTACACCTTC. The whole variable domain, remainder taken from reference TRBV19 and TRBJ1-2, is DGGITQSPKYLFRKEGQNVTLSCEQNLNHDAMYWYRQDPGQGLRLIYYSQIVNDFQKGDIAEGYSVSREKKESFPLTVTSAQKNPTAFYLCASSYPGTNYGYTFGSGTRLTVV.

The CDR3 sequence is CAWGDFYGYTF. The CDR3 nucleotides read TGTGCCTGGGGGGACTTCTATGGCTACACCTTC. The rearrangement joins TRBV30 to TRBJ1-2, with a weak D call TRBD1 (5 bases). This CDR3 spans 11 amino acids. Germline CDR1 GTSNPN, CDR2 SVGIG (reference sequence). V lost 5 bases, J lost 4 bases, and 8 bases lay in between.

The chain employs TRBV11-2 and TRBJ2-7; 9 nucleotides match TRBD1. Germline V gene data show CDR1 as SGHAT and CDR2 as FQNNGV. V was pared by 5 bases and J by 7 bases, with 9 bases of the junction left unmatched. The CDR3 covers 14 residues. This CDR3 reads CASSMGQGVWEQYF. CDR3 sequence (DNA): TGTGCCAGCAGCATGGGACAGGGCGTGTGGGAGCAGTACTTC. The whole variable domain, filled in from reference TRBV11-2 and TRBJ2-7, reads EAGVAQSPRYKIIEKRQSVAFWCNPISGHATLYWYQQILGQGPKLLIQFQNNGVVDDSQLPKDRFSAERLKGVDSTLKIQPAKLEDSAVYLCASSMGQGVWEQYFGPGTRLTVT.

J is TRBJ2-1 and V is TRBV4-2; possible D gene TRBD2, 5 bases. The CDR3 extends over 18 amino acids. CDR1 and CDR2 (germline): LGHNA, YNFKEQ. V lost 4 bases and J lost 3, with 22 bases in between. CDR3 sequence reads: CASSPGWRLLESYNEQFF. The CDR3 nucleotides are TGTGCCAGCAGCCCAGGTTGGAGACTACTCGAAAGCTACAATGAGCAGTTCTTC.

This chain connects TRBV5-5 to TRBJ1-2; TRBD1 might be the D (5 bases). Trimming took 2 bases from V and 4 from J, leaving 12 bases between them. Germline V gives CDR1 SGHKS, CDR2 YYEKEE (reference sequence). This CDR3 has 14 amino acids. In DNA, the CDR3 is TGTGCCAGCAGCTTAGTTTTAGGGGCCTATGGCTACACCTTC. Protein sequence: CASSLVLGAYGYTF.

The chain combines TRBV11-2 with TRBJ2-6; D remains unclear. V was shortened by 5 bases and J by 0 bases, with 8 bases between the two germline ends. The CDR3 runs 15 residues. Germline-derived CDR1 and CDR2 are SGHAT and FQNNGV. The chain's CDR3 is CASSPRVSGANVLTF. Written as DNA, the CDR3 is TGTGCCAGCAGCCCTCGGGTCTCTGGGGCCAACGTCCTGACTTTC.

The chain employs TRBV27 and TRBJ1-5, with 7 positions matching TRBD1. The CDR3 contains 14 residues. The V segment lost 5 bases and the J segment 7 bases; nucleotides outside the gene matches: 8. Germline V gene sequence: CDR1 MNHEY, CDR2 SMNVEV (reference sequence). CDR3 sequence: CASSVNRGGQPQHF. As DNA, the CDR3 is TGTGCCAGCAGTGTTAACAGGGGCGGGCAGCCCCAGCATTTT.

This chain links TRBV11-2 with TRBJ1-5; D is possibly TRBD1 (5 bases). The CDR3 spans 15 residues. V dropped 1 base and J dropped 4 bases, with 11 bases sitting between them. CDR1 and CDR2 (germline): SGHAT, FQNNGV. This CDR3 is CASSLGGGRNQPQHF. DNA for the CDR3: TGTGCCAGCAGCTTAGGGGGGGGTAGGAATCAGCCCCAGCATTTT.

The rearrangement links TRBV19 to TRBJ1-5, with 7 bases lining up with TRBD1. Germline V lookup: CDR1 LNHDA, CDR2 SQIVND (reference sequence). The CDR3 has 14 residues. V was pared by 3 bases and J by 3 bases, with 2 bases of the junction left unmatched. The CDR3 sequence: CASSMTGNNQPQHF. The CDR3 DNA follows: TGTGCCAGTAGTATGACAGGGAACAATCAGCCCCAGCATTTT.

The CDR3: CAWRPVVDGRTGEAFF. CDR3 nucleotide sequence: TGTGCCTGGAGGCCGGTCGTGGACGGCAGAACAGGTGAAGCTTTCTTT. The V gene is TRBV30, the J gene TRBJ1-1; D is possibly TRBD1 (5 bases). Germline V gene data show CDR1 as GTSNPN and CDR2 as SVGIG (reference sequence). The CDR3 is made up of 16 amino acids. V was trimmed by 3 bases and J by 7 bases, leaving 24 bases between them.

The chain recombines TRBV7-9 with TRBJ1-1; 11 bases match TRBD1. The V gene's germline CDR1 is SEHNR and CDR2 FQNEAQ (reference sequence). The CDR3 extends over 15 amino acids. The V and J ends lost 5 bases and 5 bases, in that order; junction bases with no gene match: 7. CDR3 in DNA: TGTGCCAGCAGCCCATGGACAGGGGGCGCGACTGAAGCTTTCTTT. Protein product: CASSPWTGGATEAFF.

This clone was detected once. CDR3 residues: CASSQASGNEKLFF. CDR3 nucleotides: TGTGCCAGCAGCCAAGCGTCCGGGAATGAAAAACTGTTTTTT. J is TRBJ1-4 and V is TRBV4-2, with no clear D. V was clipped by 1 base and J by 5 bases, with 8 bases between them. The length of the CDR3 is 14 residues. In germline, CDR1 is LGHNA, CDR2 YNFKEQ.

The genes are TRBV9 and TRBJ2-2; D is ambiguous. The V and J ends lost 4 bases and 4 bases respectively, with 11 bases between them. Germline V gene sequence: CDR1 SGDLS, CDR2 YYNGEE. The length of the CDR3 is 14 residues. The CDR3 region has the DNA TGTGCCAGCAGCACGGGTTTTTTCACCGGGGAGCTGTTTTTT. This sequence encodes CASSTGFFTGELFF.

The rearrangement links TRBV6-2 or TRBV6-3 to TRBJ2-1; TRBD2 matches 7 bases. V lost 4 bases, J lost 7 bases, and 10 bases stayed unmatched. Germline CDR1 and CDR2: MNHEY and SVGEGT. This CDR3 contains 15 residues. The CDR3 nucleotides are TGTGCCAGCAGTTTGACGCGGGAGTATATGAATGAGCAGTTCTTC. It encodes CASSLTREYMNEQFF.

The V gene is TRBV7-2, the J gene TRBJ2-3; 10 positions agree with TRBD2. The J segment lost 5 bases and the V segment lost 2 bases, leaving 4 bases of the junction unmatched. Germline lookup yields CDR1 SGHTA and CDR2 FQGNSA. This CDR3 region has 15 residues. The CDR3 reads CASSLSGGVRDTQYF. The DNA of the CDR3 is TGTGCCAGCAGCTTAAGCGGGGGGGTGAGAGATACGCAGTATTTT.

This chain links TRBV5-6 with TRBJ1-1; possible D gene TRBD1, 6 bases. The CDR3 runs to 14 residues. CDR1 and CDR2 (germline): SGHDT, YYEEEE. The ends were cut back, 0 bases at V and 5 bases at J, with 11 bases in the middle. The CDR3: CASSLVAGVTEAFF. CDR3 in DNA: TGTGCCAGCAGCTTGGTGGCAGGGGTGACTGAAGCTTTCTTT.

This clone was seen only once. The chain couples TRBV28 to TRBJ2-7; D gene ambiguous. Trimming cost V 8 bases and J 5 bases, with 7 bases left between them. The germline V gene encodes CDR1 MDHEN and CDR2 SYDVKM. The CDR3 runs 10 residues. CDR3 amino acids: CASGRDEQYF. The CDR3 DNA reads TGTGCCAGCGGTCGGGACGAGCAGTACTTC.